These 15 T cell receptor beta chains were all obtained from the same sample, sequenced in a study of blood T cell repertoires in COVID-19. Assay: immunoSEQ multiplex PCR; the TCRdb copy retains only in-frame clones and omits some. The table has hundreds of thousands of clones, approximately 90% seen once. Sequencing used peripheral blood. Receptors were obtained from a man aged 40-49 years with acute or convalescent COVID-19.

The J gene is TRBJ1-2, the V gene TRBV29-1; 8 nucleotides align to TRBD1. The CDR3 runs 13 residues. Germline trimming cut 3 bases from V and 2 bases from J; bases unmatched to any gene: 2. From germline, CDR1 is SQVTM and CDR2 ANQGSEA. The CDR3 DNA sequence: TGCAGCGTTGATGACAGGGGAAACTATGGCTACACCTTC. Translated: CSVDDRGNYGYTF.

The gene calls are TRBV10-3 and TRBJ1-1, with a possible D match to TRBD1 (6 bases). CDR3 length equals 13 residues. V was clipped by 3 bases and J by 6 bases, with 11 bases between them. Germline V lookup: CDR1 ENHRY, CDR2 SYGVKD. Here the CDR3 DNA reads TGTGCCATCAGTGAAGGCGGACAGTCTGAAGCTTTCTTT. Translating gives CAISEGGQSEAFF.

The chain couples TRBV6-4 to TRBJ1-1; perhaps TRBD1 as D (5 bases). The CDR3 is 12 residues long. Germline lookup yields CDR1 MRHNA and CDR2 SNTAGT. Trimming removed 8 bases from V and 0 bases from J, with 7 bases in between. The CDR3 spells CASRGVNTEAFF. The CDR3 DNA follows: TGTGCCAGCCGGGGGGTGAACACTGAAGCTTTCTTT.

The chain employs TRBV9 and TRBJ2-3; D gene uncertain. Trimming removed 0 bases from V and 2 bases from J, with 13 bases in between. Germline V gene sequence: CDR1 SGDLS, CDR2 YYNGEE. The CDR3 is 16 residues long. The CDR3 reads CASSVGGNSYTDTQYF. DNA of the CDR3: TGTGCCAGCAGCGTAGGAGGTAACTCGTACACAGATACGCAGTATTTT.

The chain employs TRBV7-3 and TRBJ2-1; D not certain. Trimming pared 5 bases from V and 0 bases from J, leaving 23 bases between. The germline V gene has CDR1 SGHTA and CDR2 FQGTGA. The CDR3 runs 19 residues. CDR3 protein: CASSPSTDTLPSSYNEQFF. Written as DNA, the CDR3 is TGTGCCAGCAGCCCCTCGACCGACACGTTACCGAGCTCCTACAATGAGCAGTTCTTC.

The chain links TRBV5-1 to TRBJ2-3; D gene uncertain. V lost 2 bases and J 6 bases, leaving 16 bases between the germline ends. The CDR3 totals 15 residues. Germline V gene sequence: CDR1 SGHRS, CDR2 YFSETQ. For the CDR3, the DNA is TGCGCCAGCAGCTTACCGGCCACCTCTAGGGATACGCAGTATTTT. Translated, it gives CASSLPATSRDTQYF.

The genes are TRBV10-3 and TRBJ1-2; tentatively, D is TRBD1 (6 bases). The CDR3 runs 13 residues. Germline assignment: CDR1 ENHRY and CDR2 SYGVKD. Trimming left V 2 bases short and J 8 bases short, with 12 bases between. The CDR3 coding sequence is TGTGCCATCAGTGAGGTTCAGGGGCCGGGCTACACCTTC. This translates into CAISEVQGPGYTF.

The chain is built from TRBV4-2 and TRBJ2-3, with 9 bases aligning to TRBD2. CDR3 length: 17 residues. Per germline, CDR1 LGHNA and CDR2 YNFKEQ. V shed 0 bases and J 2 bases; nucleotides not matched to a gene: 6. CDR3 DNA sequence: TGTGCCAGCAGCCAAGAAGAACTAGCGGGCTTCACAGATACGCAGTATTTT. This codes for CASSQEELAGFTDTQYF.

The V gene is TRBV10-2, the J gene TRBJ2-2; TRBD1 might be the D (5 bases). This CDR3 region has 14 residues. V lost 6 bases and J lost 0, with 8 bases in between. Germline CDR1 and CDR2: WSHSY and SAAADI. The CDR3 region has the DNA TGCGCCAGCAGGGCAGGGACGAACACCGGGGAGCTGTTTTTT. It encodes CASRAGTNTGELFF.

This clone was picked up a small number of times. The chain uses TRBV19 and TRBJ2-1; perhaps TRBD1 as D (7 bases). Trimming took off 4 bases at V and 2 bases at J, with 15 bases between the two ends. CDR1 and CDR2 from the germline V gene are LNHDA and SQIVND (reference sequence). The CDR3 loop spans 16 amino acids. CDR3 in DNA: TGTGCCAGTAGTACCCCCGCCAGGGGGGCCTACAATGAGCAGTTCTTC. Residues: CASSTPARGAYNEQFF. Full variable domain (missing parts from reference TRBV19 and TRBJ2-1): DGGITQSPKYLFRKEGQNVTLSCEQNLNHDAMYWYRQDPGQGLRLIYYSQIVNDFQKGDIAEGYSVSREKKESFPLTVTSAQKNPTAFYLCASSTPARGAYNEQFFGPGTRLTVL.

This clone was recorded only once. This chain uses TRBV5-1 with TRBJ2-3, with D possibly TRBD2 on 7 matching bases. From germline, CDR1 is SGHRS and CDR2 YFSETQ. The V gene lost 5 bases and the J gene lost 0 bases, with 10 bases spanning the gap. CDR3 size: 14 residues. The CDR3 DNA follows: TGCGCCAGCAGACCGGGGGGCAGCACAGATACGCAGTATTTT. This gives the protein CASRPGGSTDTQYF.

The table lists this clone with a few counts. For the CDR3, the DNA is TGTGCCAGCAGTTTACGGAGGGCGGGGACAGACCCCTACGAGCAGTACTTC. This gives the protein CASSLRRAGTDPYEQYF. The rearrangement uses TRBV27 and TRBJ2-7, with a weak D call TRBD1 (7 bases). The length of the CDR3 is 17 residues. The germline CDR1 and CDR2 sequences are MNHEY and SMNVEV (reference sequence). The ends were cut back, 2 bases at V and 2 bases at J, with 19 bases in the middle.

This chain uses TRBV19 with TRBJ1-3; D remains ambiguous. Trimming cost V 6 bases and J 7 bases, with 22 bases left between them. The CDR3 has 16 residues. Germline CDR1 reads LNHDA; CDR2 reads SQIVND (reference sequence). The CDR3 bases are TGTGCCAGTAGCCGCACGGGGTTTGTATCGGTGAACACCATATATTTT. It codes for CASSRTGFVSVNTIYF.

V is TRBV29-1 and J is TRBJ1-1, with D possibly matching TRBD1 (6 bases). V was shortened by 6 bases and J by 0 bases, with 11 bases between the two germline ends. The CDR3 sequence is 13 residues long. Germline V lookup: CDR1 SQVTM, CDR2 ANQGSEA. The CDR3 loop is CSVAGQLNTEAFF. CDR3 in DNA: TGCAGCGTCGCCGGACAGTTGAACACTGAAGCTTTCTTT.

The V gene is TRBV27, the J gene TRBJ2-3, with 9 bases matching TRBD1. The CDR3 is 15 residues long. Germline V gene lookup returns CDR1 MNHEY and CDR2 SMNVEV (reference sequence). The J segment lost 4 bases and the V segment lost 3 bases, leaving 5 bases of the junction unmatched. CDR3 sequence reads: CASSLGDRDADTQYF. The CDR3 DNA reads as TGTGCCAGCAGTTTGGGGGACAGGGATGCAGATACGCAGTATTTT.